Shown below are 25 T cell receptor beta chains from a single sample sequenced in a study of blood T cell repertoires in COVID-19. The data were produced by immunoSEQ multiplex PCR, yet TCRdb's version contains in-frame clones alone and is incomplete. Counted here are about 500,000 clones, roughly nine tenths occurring once; the ten biggest clones make up about 8.2%. The specimen was peripheral blood. These receptors came from a woman aged 50 to 65 with COVID-19, enrolled during active disease.

Only one count was recorded for this clone. The genes are TRBV30 and TRBJ1-2; tentative D call: TRBD1 (6 bases). The CDR3 sequence is 12 residues long. The germline gives CDR1 GTSNPN, CDR2 SVGIG (reference sequence). Trimming left V 1 base short and J 6 bases short, with 9 bases between. The CDR3 reads CAWSAGGHGYTF. DNA for the CDR3: TGTGCCTGGAGTGCGGGGGGCCATGGCTACACCTTC.

This sequence joins TRBV24-1 and TRBJ1-1; 7 nucleotides agree with TRBD1. Trimming took 4 bases from V and 5 from J; bases not matched to a gene: 9. Germline V gene sequence: CDR1 KGHDR, CDR2 SFDVKD. The length of the CDR3 is 15 residues. CDR3 in DNA: TGTGCCACCAGTGACCCACGTACGACAGGGACTGAAGCTTTCTTT. Translation: CATSDPRTTGTEAFF.

The chain links TRBV24-1 to TRBJ2-3; 8 nucleotides match TRBD2. Germline V gives CDR1 KGHDR, CDR2 SFDVKD. Trimming cost V 3 bases and J 2 bases; bases outside gene matches: 6. The CDR3 is made up of 16 amino acids. The CDR3 protein is CATSDPGRGDTDTQYF. CDR3 DNA sequence: TGTGCCACCAGTGATCCGGGGCGGGGGGACACAGATACGCAGTATTTT.

This chain's CDR3 is CASSFGGAATNEKLFF. DNA of the CDR3: TGTGCCAGCAGTTTCGGGGGGGCCGCAACTAATGAAAAACTGTTTTTT. V is TRBV27 and J is TRBJ1-4; perhaps TRBD1 as D (6 bases). Trimming pared 3 bases from V and 0 bases from J, leaving 11 bases between. Germline V gives CDR1 MNHEY, CDR2 SMNVEV (reference sequence). There are 16 residues in the CDR3.

Concerning this clone itself: Other DNA sequences in the sample encode the same CDR3. The V and J genes are TRBV18 and TRBJ1-5, with D unresolved. CDR1 KGHSH and CDR2 LQKENI come from the germline V gene. The germline V and J ends were trimmed by 3 bases and 4 bases, with 7 bases remaining between them. The CDR3 is 13 residues long. This CDR3 reads CASSPSENQPQHF. In nucleotides, the CDR3 is TGTGCCAGCTCACCTTCCGAGAATCAGCCCCAGCATTTT.

This chain links TRBV9 with TRBJ1-5; tentative D call: TRBD1 (5 bases). The ends were cut back, 5 bases at V and 7 bases at J, with 13 bases in the middle. This CDR3 is 13 amino acids long. Germline loops: CDR1 SGDLS, CDR2 YYNGEE. The CDR3 nucleotides are TGTGCCAGCAGTCGGGTGGGGGGGCAGCCCCAGCATTTT. It translates to CASSRVGGQPQHF.

CDR3 amino acids: CASSSGTLGYEQYF. The CDR3 nucleotides are TGTGCCAGCAGCTCCGGGACATTAGGCTACGAGCAGTACTTC. V gene TRBV11-2 combines with J gene TRBJ2-7; tentatively, D is TRBD1 (6 bases). Germline CDR1 SGHAT, CDR2 FQNNGV. The CDR3 contains 14 residues. Trimming took off 4 bases at V and 3 bases at J, with 13 bases between the two ends.

This chain joins TRBV4-1 and TRBJ2-5; D gene uncertain. Deletions cut 0 bases from V and 4 bases from J, with 12 bases between. There are 15 residues in the CDR3. Germline V CDR1 and CDR2: MGHRA, YSYEKL. The CDR3: CASSQDERIRETQYF. As DNA, the CDR3 is TGCGCCAGCAGCCAAGACGAGAGGATAAGAGAGACCCAGTACTTC.

The chain is built from TRBV19 and TRBJ1-1, with D perhaps TRBD1 (6 bases). Per germline, CDR1 LNHDA and CDR2 SQIVND (reference sequence). V was pared by 4 bases and J by 1 base, with 13 bases between. This CDR3 has 15 residues. In DNA form, the CDR3 reads TGTGCCAGTAGTAGCAGTGGGGGCTCGAACACTGAAGCTTTCTTT. This encodes CASSSSGGSNTEAFF.

The V gene is TRBV5-1, the J gene TRBJ1-3; TRBD1 aligns across 7 bases. The germline CDR1 and CDR2 sequences are SGHRS and YFSETQ. The CDR3 is made up of 17 amino acids. Trimming took 0 bases from V and 2 from J; bases not matched to a gene: 8. The CDR3 region is CASSLGQGRVAGNTIYF. CDR3 sequence (DNA): TGCGCCAGCAGCTTGGGACAGGGAAGGGTCGCTGGAAACACCATATATTTT.

In DNA form, the CDR3 reads TGTGCCACCAGTGAAGGGACAGGCTACAATCAGCCCCAGCATTTT. Translation: CATSEGTGYNQPQHF. The J gene is TRBJ1-5, the V gene TRBV24-1; TRBD1 matches at 8 bases. The germline gives CDR1 KGHDR, CDR2 SFDVKD. V lost 4 bases and J lost 3; bases outside the gene matches: 4. The length of the CDR3 is 15 residues.

The chain has TRBV4-1 and TRBJ2-5; the match to TRBD1 covers 11 bases. This CDR3 has 16 amino acids. The V gene's germline CDR1 is MGHRA and CDR2 YSYEKL. V lost 0 bases, J lost 4 bases, and 4 bases stayed unmatched. In DNA form, the CDR3 reads TGCGCCAGCAGCCAAGATTCGGGACAGGGGGGAGAGACCCAGTACTTC. Protein: CASSQDSGQGGETQYF.

The chain employs TRBV5-4 and TRBJ1-3, with D perhaps matching TRBD1 (6 bases). There are 17 residues in the CDR3. The V end lost 4 bases, the J end lost 0 bases, and 17 bases lay between the germline ends. Germline V gene data show CDR1 as SGHNT and CDR2 as YYREEE (reference sequence). The CDR3 DNA reads TGTGCCAGCAGCGACGTGCGGGGGCTCCCCTCTGGAAACACCATATATTTT. This translates into CASSDVRGLPSGNTIYF.

The chain has TRBV19 and TRBJ1-4; D is possibly TRBD1 (6 bases). Germline loops: CDR1 LNHDA, CDR2 SQIVND (reference sequence). This CDR3 has 15 amino acids. V was clipped by 0 bases and J by 5 bases, with 10 bases between them. CDR3 DNA sequence: TGTGCCAGTAGTATAGATCACAGGGTGAATGAAAAACTGTTTTTT. Translated, it gives CASSIDHRVNEKLFF.

The V gene is TRBV11-3, the J gene TRBJ2-1; D may be TRBD1 (6 bases). Germline CDR1 SGHNT, CDR2 YENEEA. The V end was cut by 5 bases, the J end by 10 bases, with 21 bases between. The CDR3 is 15 residues long. CDR3 in amino acids: CASSPVQGKGREQFF. The CDR3, as DNA: TGTGCCAGCAGCCCCGTACAGGGTAAGGGCAGGGAGCAGTTCTTC.

The rearrangement joins TRBV28 to TRBJ1-5; no clear D. This CDR3 region has 14 residues. Germline CDR1 MDHEN, CDR2 SYDVKM. V was cut by 4 bases and J by 7 bases, with 14 bases left in between. As DNA, the CDR3 is TGTGCCAGCAGTTCCCGGAGTGAGGAGCAGCCCCAGCATTTT. Its translation is CASSSRSEEQPQHF.

The rearrangement links TRBV5-1 to TRBJ2-3, with 10 bases identical to TRBD1. CDR1 and CDR2 (germline): SGHRS, YFSETQ. The CDR3 covers 17 residues. The trim removed 0 bases at V and 3 bases at J, leaving 7 bases unmatched. This CDR3 is CASSLGLGQGITDTQYF. The CDR3 DNA is TGCGCCAGCAGCTTGGGGTTGGGACAGGGGATAACAGATACGCAGTATTTT.

The gene calls are TRBV2 and TRBJ2-7; the match to TRBD2 covers 10 bases. Germline lookup yields CDR1 SNHLY and CDR2 FYNNEI. This CDR3 has 14 amino acids. Trimming cost V 7 bases and J 2 bases; bases outside gene matches: 5. CDR3 nucleotides: TGTGCCAGCAAGGGGACTAGCGAAGCCTACGAGCAGTACTTC. It specifies CASKGTSEAYEQYF.

V and J are TRBV7-2 and TRBJ1-5, with D unresolved. The V and J ends lost 1 base and 3 bases respectively, with 7 bases between them. Per the germline V gene, CDR1 is SGHTA and CDR2 is FQGNSA. The CDR3 runs 14 residues. CDR3 sequence (DNA): TGTGCCAGCAGCTTAGGAGCGGACAATCAGCCCCAGCATTTT. Translating it yields CASSLGADNQPQHF.

The chain is built from TRBV9 and TRBJ2-1, with TRBD2 matching over 8 bases. The trim removed 4 bases at V and 7 bases at J, leaving 1 base unmatched. From germline, CDR1 is SGDLS and CDR2 YYNGEE. This CDR3 spans 12 amino acids. DNA for the CDR3: TGTGCCAGCAGCCCGGGGGGGAATGAGCAGTTCTTC. Translated: CASSPGGNEQFF.

The rearrangement uses TRBV6-2 or TRBV6-3 and TRBJ2-3; D not certain. V was pared by 2 bases and J by 5 bases, with 11 bases between. Germline values: CDR1 MNHEY, CDR2 SVGEGT. The CDR3 runs to 14 residues. The CDR3 region is CASSYEVSVDTQYF. The CDR3 DNA reads TGTGCCAGCAGTTACGAGGTATCGGTAGATACGCAGTATTTT.

This sequence joins TRBV18 and TRBJ1-5; 7 positions agree with TRBD1. Germline loops: CDR1 KGHSH, CDR2 LQKENI. The CDR3 has 16 residues. V gave up 4 bases and J gave up 3 bases; unmatched junction bases: 9. CDR3 in amino acids: CASSRTGTASNQPQHF. The DNA of the CDR3 is TGTGCCAGCTCACGAACCGGGACAGCCTCCAATCAGCCCCAGCATTTT.

This chain connects TRBV7-8 to TRBJ2-7; TRBD2 aligns across 7 bases. V gave up 4 bases and J gave up 6 bases; unmatched junction bases: 3. The V gene's germline CDR1 is SGHVS and CDR2 FQNEAQ. This CDR3 region has 12 residues. CDR3: CASSSSGGEQYF. The CDR3 nucleotides read TGTGCCAGCAGCTCATCGGGAGGCGAGCAGTACTTC.

The chain combines TRBV6-5 with TRBJ2-7, with no clear D. The CDR3 loop spans 14 amino acids. V was trimmed by 8 bases and J by 0 bases, leaving 14 bases between them. CDR1 MNHEY and CDR2 SVGAGI come from the germline V gene. DNA for the CDR3: TGTGCCAGCCTAACTCCGGGTGGCTCCTACGAGCAGTACTTC. The encoded protein is CASLTPGGSYEQYF.

The chain is built from TRBV5-1 and TRBJ2-2, with D perhaps matching TRBD1 (6 bases). This CDR3 contains 15 residues. Per the germline V gene, CDR1 is SGHRS and CDR2 is YFSETQ. The V end lost 5 bases, the J end lost 1 base, and 12 bases lay between the germline ends. The CDR3 is CASRLPGQNTGELFF. The CDR3 DNA is TGCGCCAGCAGGTTGCCGGGACAGAACACCGGGGAGCTGTTTTTT.